This TCR beta chain appears in the sequencing data of a study of STAT5B mutations in CD4+ large granular lymphocyte leukemia. The survey-level immunoSEQ assay was used. Method: immunoSEQ multiplex PCR; TCRdb's copy keeps in-frame clones and lacks some. The sample has tens of thousands of clones; approximately 81% are singletons. The CDR3 has 15 residues. V was shortened by 0 bases and J by 0 bases, with 7 bases between the two germline ends. Germline CDR1 is SGDLS and CDR2 is YYNGEE. The material sequenced was CD4+ T cells from blood buffy coats. The chain employs TRBV9 and TRBJ1-3, with D unresolved. This sequence was found in a human donor in good health. DNA for the CDR3: TGTGCCAGCAGCGTAGATGGAAACTCTGGAAACACCATATATTTT. It yields the protein CASSVDGNSGNTIYF. The variable domain in full, with the rest retrieved from reference TRBV9 and TRBJ1-3, is DSGVTQTPKHLITATGQRVTLRCSPRSGDLSVYWYQQSLDQGLQFLIQYYNGEERAKGNILERFSAQQFPDLHSELNLSSLELGDSALYFCASSVDGNSGNTIYFGEGSWLTVV.